This T cell receptor beta chain is drawn from a study of blood T cell repertoires in COVID-19. Study details: Spain, Italy and the United States supplied samples that represented acute and convalescent COVID-19. From T cells, B-cell-depleted T cells, or PBMCs came the material, which was cDNA or gDNA.

The ends were cut back, 6 bases at V and 1 base at J, with 10 bases in the middle. CDR3 size: 14 residues. CDR1 is MDHEN and CDR2 is SYDVKM in the germline V gene. Clones were read by immunoSEQ multiplex PCR, and TCRdb kept only the in-frame ones, dropping some. The profile shows about 40,000 clones, just under 85% of them singletons. The TCR originated in a woman in her sixties or seventies with acute or convalescent COVID-19. The sequencing sample was made of peripheral blood. The chain links TRBV28 to TRBJ1-5; unclear D gene. The CDR3 here is CASRPTGSNQPQHF. Written as DNA, the CDR3 is TGTGCCAGCAGGCCAACCGGGAGCAATCAGCCCCAGCATTTT.